This T cell receptor (beta chain) was captured by sequencing in a study of response to subunit inactivated influenza vaccine. The study's findings and limits: Authors suggested each seasonal influenza vaccination recruits few new T cells.

With respect to this clonotype: Its antigen is still unknown.

The CDR3 is 13 amino acids. Germline CDR1 reads ENHRY; CDR2 reads SYGVKD. V dropped 10 bases and J dropped 5 bases, with 17 bases sitting between them. TCRdb redid the calling of the RT-PCR reads with MiXCR, one entry per CDR3 protein. The sample carries hundreds of thousands of distinct CDR3 sequences, roughly 9.8% recorded once. Source: PBMCs from blood, taken roughly 48 days after vaccination. The J gene is TRBJ2-5, the V gene TRBV10-3; D is possibly TRBD2 (5 bases). This receptor was identified in a middle-aged man who received an inactivated influenza vaccine. For the CDR3, the DNA is TGTGCCACTACGGGAATCCGGCGGGAGACCCAGTACTTC. Translating it yields CATTGIRRETQYF.